This TCR beta chain was retrieved from a study of T-cell memory formation after mild COVID-19. Study observations and caveats: Cross-reactive memory appears to have joined, as suggested by some responding clones showing up in pre-infection memory. Most CD4+ clones that shrank were in CM and EM, while CD8+ ones turned up in EMRA.

5'RACE primed at constant segments yielded TCR alpha and TCR beta cDNA libraries bearing sample barcodes and UMIs. In TCRdb, the 5' RACE reads were re-called with MiXCR into one record per CDR3 protein. The table includes about 540,000 distinct CDR3 sequences, approximately 20% detected once. The CDR3 contains 10 residues. Germline CDR1 and CDR2: SGHDN and FVKESK. A remark on this clonotype: Its specificity is unknown. At one end the junction does not follow the germline gene, possibly because of a read error.

The sequence was collected from an adult woman who had mild COVID-19 (a few samples of this study predate the infection). Cell type and time point are not known. The sample comprised PBMCs or a T cell subset sorted from them (not recorded which). The V gene is TRBV14, the J gene TRBJ2-3; no definite D call. CDR3 nucleotide sequence: TGTGCCAGCAGCCAAACCTGGGTCCTTTTT. It yields the protein CASSQTWVLF.